One sample yielded the 11 T cell receptor beta chains listed below, sequenced in a study of blood T cell repertoires in COVID-19. Sequencing was performed with immunoSEQ multiplex PCR; in TCRdb, only in-frame clones are kept and a portion is missing. This table holds some 110,000 clones, approximately 80% found once. Source material: peripheral blood. These receptors were obtained from a man in his 70s with acute or convalescent COVID-19.

This chain links TRBV4-2 with TRBJ2-3, with TRBD2 identical over 8 bases. Looked up from germline, CDR1 is LGHNA and CDR2 is YNFKEQ. The CDR3 has 15 residues. V gave up 3 bases and J gave up 5 bases; unmatched junction bases: 7. CDR3 nucleotides: TGTGCCAGCAGCCAGGCGGGGGGATCAGTAGATACGCAGTATTTT. Protein product: CASSQAGGSVDTQYF.

This clone was counted at least ten times. V usage is TRBV7-3 and J usage is TRBJ2-2, with 7 bases identical to TRBD2. Germline V CDR1 and CDR2: SGHTA, FQGTGA. This CDR3 contains 13 residues. The J segment lost 6 bases and the V segment lost 4 bases, leaving 2 bases of the junction unmatched. CDR3 protein: CASSSGLPGELFF. The DNA of the CDR3 is TGTGCCAGCAGCTCGGGACTACCCGGGGAGCTGTTTTTT.

This chain joins TRBV4-1 and TRBJ2-5, with 11 bases that match TRBD2. V was pared by 4 bases and J by 2 bases, with 6 bases of the junction left unmatched. This CDR3 comprises 16 residues. Per the germline V gene, CDR1 is MGHRA and CDR2 is YSYEKL. The CDR3: CASSPRLAGPQETQYF. The CDR3 coding sequence is TGCGCCAGCAGCCCTCGACTAGCGGGGCCTCAAGAGACCCAGTACTTC.

The chain is built from TRBV19 and TRBJ2-7, with 7 bases matching TRBD1. Looked up from germline, CDR1 is LNHDA and CDR2 is SQIVND (reference sequence). The J segment lost 3 bases and the V segment lost 5 bases, leaving 7 bases of the junction unmatched. The CDR3 extends over 14 amino acids. The CDR3 region is CASSPQGTRYEQYF. In DNA form, the CDR3 reads TGTGCCAGTAGTCCACAGGGGACCCGCTACGAGCAGTACTTC.

V is TRBV7-2 and J is TRBJ2-5; 8 positions match TRBD1. The CDR3 is 15 amino acids. The junction had 8 bases not matched to a gene; V was cut back by 4 bases and J by 4 bases. The germline V gene has CDR1 SGHTA and CDR2 FQGNSA. CDR3 in DNA: TGTGCCAGCAGCTACAAGACAGGGGATCCAGAGACCCAGTACTTC. Translating it yields CASSYKTGDPETQYF.

J is TRBJ1-2 and V is TRBV5-5; D remains unclear. The germline gives CDR1 SGHKS, CDR2 YYEKEE (reference sequence). The CDR3 covers 15 residues. The V gene lost 0 bases and the J gene lost 4 bases, with 13 bases spanning the gap. CDR3 bases: TGTGCCAGCAGCTTGGCCACCGACACCTTCTATGGCTACACCTTC. Translation gives CASSLATDTFYGYTF.

CDR3 DNA: TGTGCCAGCAGTGTTGCAGCGGGAGTTGAGCAGTTCTTC. It is translated as CASSVAAGVEQFF. The genes are TRBV25-1 and TRBJ2-1; 8 nucleotides align to TRBD2. Trimming at V came to 4 bases and at J to 9 bases, leaving 5 bases not matched to a gene. This CDR3 region has 13 residues. CDR1 and CDR2 (germline): MGHDK, SYGVNS.

V is TRBV30 and J is TRBJ2-1, with TRBD2 as a possible D gene (7 bases). CDR3 length: 12 residues. Per the germline V gene, CDR1 is GTSNPN and CDR2 is SVGIG (reference sequence). Trimming shortened V by 1 base and J by 9 bases, and 10 bases separated the two germline ends. The CDR3 nucleotides read TGTGCCTGGAGTGGGGGGGGCCTTGAGCAGTTCTTC. Translated: CAWSGGGLEQFF.

This clone was observed a single time. The V gene is TRBV6-5, the J gene TRBJ2-7, with TRBD2 matching over 7 bases. The V segment lost 7 bases and the J segment 2 bases; nucleotides outside the gene matches: 5. Germline V gene data show CDR1 as MNHEY and CDR2 as SVGAGI. The CDR3 runs 13 residues. CDR3 region: CASTRGLAYEQYF. The CDR3 DNA reads TGTGCCAGCACACGAGGACTAGCCTACGAGCAGTACTTC.

This chain joins TRBV11-1 and TRBJ2-3, with 14 bases aligning to TRBD2. V shed 5 bases and J 6 bases; nucleotides not matched to a gene: 4. The CDR3 extends over 15 amino acids. Germline-derived CDR1 and CDR2 are SGHAT and FQDESV (reference sequence). CDR3 residues: CASSPRTSGGDTQYF. The CDR3 DNA reads TGTGCCAGCAGCCCCCGGACTAGCGGGGGGGATACGCAGTATTTT.

The gene calls are TRBV9 and TRBJ2-2; the match to TRBD1 covers 10 bases. The CDR3 is made up of 15 amino acids. Looked up from germline, CDR1 is SGDLS and CDR2 is YYNGEE. V gave up 3 bases and J gave up 4 bases; unmatched junction bases: 3. DNA for the CDR3: TGTGCCAGCAGCGATGACAGGGGGCGCACCGGGGAGCTGTTTTTT. It specifies CASSDDRGRTGELFF.